This is a list of T cell receptor beta chains from one sample in a study of sequential checkpoint blockade in melanoma. Assay used: immunoSEQ multiplex PCR; TCRdb lists only in-frame clones, some missing. The sample includes about 20,000 clones, 75% to 85% of them seen just once. The sample in question was CD8+ T cells sorted from blood (inferred from file names), obtained from a patient given nivolumab and ipilimumab in sequence. These receptors were taken from a human donor with melanoma. CDR3s include the opening cysteine and the closing phenylalanine or tryptophan. The D gene is left open where the match is weak. Some rows have no size entry. The others give once, few or many, or a class for an expanded clone.

CDR3nt,CDR3aa,d_gene,abundance,j_gene,v_gene
TGCGCCAGCAGCCAATCGGACAGGGTCGATCAGCCCCAGCATTTT,CASSQSDRVDQPQHF,TRBD1,.,TRBJ1-5,TRBV4-1
TGTGCCAGCAGCCGGACAGGGGGCGAAGAGACCCAGTACTTC,CASSRTGGEETQYF,TRBD1,.,TRBJ2-5,TRBV7-9
TGTGCCAGCAGCTTGGACAGCGCTGAGACCCAGTACTTC,CASSLDSAETQYF,.,.,TRBJ2-5,TRBV11-3
TGTGCCAGCAGCCCCCCGGGACAGGGGGCCTTTGGCTACACCTTC,CASSPPGQGAFGYTF,TRBD1,.,TRBJ1-2,TRBV7-9
TGCGCCAGCAGTGAAGACACTAGCACAGATACGCAGTATTTT,CASSEDTSTDTQYF,.,.,TRBJ2-3,TRBV10-1
TGCGCCAGCAGCCAAGATCCCCTAGTAACCTACGAGCAGTACTTC,CASSQDPLVTYEQYF,.,.,TRBJ2-7,TRBV4-3
TGTGCCAGCAGCCGTAAATACGAGCAGTACTTC,CASSRKYEQYF,.,.,TRBJ2-7,TRBV6-6
TGTGCCAGCAGCAGGAGGGGGCAGGGATCCTACAATGAGCAGTTCTTC,CASSRRGQGSYNEQFF,.,.,TRBJ2-1,TRBV5-6
TGTGCCAGCAGCCCTCGGGGAAGGGGGACTGGGGCCAACGTCCTGACTTTC,CASSPRGRGTGANVLTF,.,.,TRBJ2-6,TRBV7-9
TGTGCTAGTGGGCTCCGGGACAATGAGCAGTTCTTC,CASGLRDNEQFF,.,.,TRBJ2-1,TRBV12-5
TGTGCCAGCAGCTTATTAGGGGGCGATTTCGCCGGGGAGCTGTTTTTT,CASSLLGGDFAGELFF,TRBD1,once,TRBJ2-2,TRBV7-9
TGTGCCAGCAGCGGAAGGGGACTTTTGCGGGAGGTCGGGGAGCTGTTTTTT,CASSGRGLLREVGELFF,TRBD2,.,TRBJ2-2,TRBV5-8
TGTGCCAGTAGTTCTATTACAGGGACCTATGGCTACACCTTC,CASSSITGTYGYTF,.,.,TRBJ1-2,TRBV19
TGTGCCAGCAGTTTAAGGCAGGGCTACAATGAGCAGTTCTTC,CASSLRQGYNEQFF,.,.,TRBJ2-1,TRBV27
TGTGCCAGCAGCGCGTGGGCCACAGTGGTATATGGCTACACCTTC,CASSAWATVVYGYTF,.,once,TRBJ1-2,TRBV7-2
TGTGCCAGCAGCCACCGGGACAGGGTCTACGAGCAGTACTTC,CASSHRDRVYEQYF,TRBD1,once,TRBJ2-7,TRBV16
TGTGCCAGCAGTGACAGCTCCTACGAGCAGTACTTC,CASSDSSYEQYF,.,.,TRBJ2-7,TRBV28
TGTGCCAGCAGTACCGGGACAGGGGGCAGGGGCTACACCTTC,CASSTGTGGRGYTF,TRBD1,few,TRBJ1-2,TRBV28
TGCGCCAGCAGCTTGGGTAGCCCCGGGGAGCTGTTTTTT,CASSLGSPGELFF,.,.,TRBJ2-2,TRBV5-1
TGTGCCAGCATCCAGCGGGACTATGGCTACACCTTC,CASIQRDYGYTF,.,once,TRBJ1-2,TRBV2
TGCGCCAGCAGCCCTCTTGATACAGGAAACTATGGCTACACCTTC,CASSPLDTGNYGYTF,.,.,TRBJ1-2,TRBV4-1
TGTGCCAGCAGCTTGGTCTTATCGGGGGTTCAGTTCTTC,CASSLVLSGVQFF,.,.,TRBJ2-1,TRBV5-6
TGTGCCAGCAGCCAATATACTGTTGCAACTAATGAAAAACTGTTTTTT,CASSQYTVATNEKLFF,.,.,TRBJ1-4,TRBV14
TGTGCCAGCAGCTTTTCAGGGAACAGGGATACGCAGTATTTT,CASSFSGNRDTQYF,.,.,TRBJ2-3,TRBV5-4
TGTGCCAGCAGCGGACAGGGGAGGAGGGACACTGAAGCTTTCTTT,CASSGQGRRDTEAFF,TRBD1,.,TRBJ1-1,TRBV13
TGCGCCAGCAGCTTACAGGGGGCGTCGGGCGGCTACACCTTC,CASSLQGASGGYTF,TRBD1,.,TRBJ1-2,TRBV5-1
TGCGCCAGCAGCGTTGGACAGTCCTCTTGGGAGACCCAGTACTTC,CASSVGQSSWETQYF,.,.,TRBJ2-5,TRBV5-1
TGTGCCAGCAGCTTAGCACAGGGGGCGAGGGAGCAGTACTTC,CASSLAQGAREQYF,TRBD1,.,TRBJ2-7,TRBV7-6